The 21 T cell receptor beta chains below all came from one sample that was sequenced in a study of CD8+CD57+ T cells in acquired aplastic anemia. According to the study, genomic DNA was the template for TCR beta VDJ and CDR3 profiling. TCRdb used MiXCR to reprocess the reads, holding one entry per CDR3 protein. The data hold approximately 170,000 distinct CDR3 sequences, with roughly 63% observed a single time. Material for sequencing was sorted CD4+, CD8+, or CD8+CD57+ T cells (not recorded which) from PBMCs. The source of these receptors is a human donor in good health.

As for this clonotype: This may arise from a read error, as a much more abundant clone is one base away. V gene TRBV6-2 or TRBV6-3 combines with J gene TRBJ2-7; D gene uncertain. The CDR3 has 13 residues. Germline loops: CDR1 MNHEY, CDR2 SVGEGT. The CDR3 nucleotides read TGTTCCAGCAGTTACAGTCTTACCTACGAGCAGTACTTC. Protein: CSSSYSLTYEQYF.

Of note for this clonotype: The CDR3 ends on some other residue instead of the conserved phenylalanine or tryptophan, so this is likely a read error. The DNA is omitted, as the CDR3 cannot be located on it reliably, and the CDR3 follows TCRdb's listing. The rearrangement uses TRBV5-1 and TRBJ2-7. The CDR3 is 9 amino acids in total, end residues counted. Germline loops: CDR1 SGHRS, CDR2 YFSETQ. CDR3 sequence: CASSLSLAG.

The V call is TRBV6-4, the J call TRBJ2-2, with 7 nucleotides matching TRBD2. The CDR3 length is 14 residues. The germline CDR1 and CDR2 sequences are MRHNA and SNTAGT. V shed 2 bases and J 6 bases; nucleotides not matched to a gene: 3. The CDR3 sequence: CASSDQTSSGELFF. The CDR3 DNA is TGTGCCAGCAGTGACCAGACTAGCTCCGGGGAGCTGTTTTTT.

This clonotype was detected many times. V usage is TRBV20-1 and J usage is TRBJ2-6; 11 nucleotides agree with TRBD1. Germline V lookup: CDR1 DFQATT, CDR2 SNEGSKA (reference sequence). The CDR3 extends over 16 amino acids. V lost 0 bases and J lost 4; bases outside the gene matches: 2. The CDR3 protein is CSAREDRGPGANVLTF. For the CDR3, the DNA is TGCAGTGCTAGAGAGGACAGGGGGCCCGGGGCCAACGTCCTGACTTTC.

As regards this clonotype: One end of the junction is discordant with germline, which a read error may explain. This chain links TRBV7-9 with TRBJ1-3; D is unclear. Per the germline V gene, CDR1 is SEHNR and CDR2 is FQNEAQ (reference sequence). The CDR3 contains 15 residues. The CDR3 is CASSSSKSSGNTIYF. DNA for the CDR3: TGTGCTAGCAGCTCGAGCAAGAGCTCTGGAAACACCATATATTTT.

This clonotype came up many times. The chain uses TRBV19 and TRBJ1-5, with a possible D match to TRBD1 (6 bases). The CDR3 spans 16 residues. V gave up 0 bases and J gave up 6 bases, with 15 bases separating them. Germline V gives CDR1 LNHDA, CDR2 SQIVND (reference sequence). The chain's CDR3 is CASSIDPRGSAQPQHF. DNA for the CDR3: TGTGCCAGTAGTATAGATCCCAGGGGTTCGGCTCAGCCCCAGCATTTT.

This chain connects TRBV7-2 to TRBJ2-3; D may be TRBD2 (7 bases). This CDR3 contains 16 residues. Germline V CDR1 and CDR2: SGHTA, FQGNSA. Trimming shortened V by 4 bases and J by 2 bases, and 16 bases separated the two germline ends. In DNA form, the CDR3 reads TGTGCCAGCAGCTCAGGGGAGCGGGACCACACAGATACGCAGTATTTT. Translation gives CASSSGERDHTDTQYF.

The rearrangement uses TRBV7-3 and TRBJ2-5; TRBD2 might be the D (6 bases). The CDR3 sequence is 15 residues long. V was clipped by 4 bases and J by 5 bases, with 17 bases between them. Germline V gene data show CDR1 as SGHTA and CDR2 as FQGTGA. CDR3 loop: CASSYEGAGRETQYF. CDR3 in DNA: TGTGCCAGCAGCTACGAGGGCGCAGGGAGGGAGACCCAGTACTTC.

The table lists this clonotype with many counts. The chain uses TRBV9 and TRBJ1-2; D not resolved. The CDR3 has 13 residues. The V end lost 6 bases, the J end lost 3 bases, and 12 bases lay between the germline ends. Germline V gives CDR1 SGDLS, CDR2 YYNGEE. This CDR3 reads CASTNPEDYGYTF. In nucleotides, the CDR3 is TGTGCCAGCACCAACCCGGAAGACTATGGCTACACCTTC.

In its sample, this clonotype was seen a few times. J is TRBJ2-1 and V is TRBV9, with D possibly matching TRBD2 (6 bases). Between the trimmed V and J ends, which lost 3 bases and 13 bases, there was a span of 17 bases. Per germline, CDR1 SGDLS and CDR2 YYNGEE. This CDR3 has 13 residues. The CDR3 sequence: CASSGRVSGLQFF. CDR3 coding DNA: TGTGCCAGCAGCGGGAGGGTATCGGGACTTCAGTTCTTC.

The rearrangement uses TRBV9 and TRBJ1-1, with D possibly matching TRBD1 (5 bases). Trimming left V 3 bases short and J 6 bases short, with 18 bases between. CDR1 is SGDLS and CDR2 is YYNGEE in the germline V gene. The CDR3 extends over 15 amino acids. The CDR3 here is CASSDRGRERAEAFF. As DNA, the CDR3 is TGTGCCAGCAGCGATCGAGGCAGGGAGAGGGCTGAAGCTTTCTTT.

Note on this clonotype: This clone may be a read error of a much larger clone one base away. The chain is built from TRBV9 and TRBJ1-1; tentatively, D is TRBD1 (5 bases). Germline lookup yields CDR1 SGDLS and CDR2 YYNGEE. This CDR3 is built from 14 residues. The V end lost 3 bases, the J end lost 4 bases, and 13 bases lay between the germline ends. CDR3 region: CASSGGLEGTEAFF. CDR3 nucleotide sequence: TGTGCCAGCAGCGGGGGACTCGAGGGCACTGAAGCTTTCTTT.

The chain is built from TRBV4-2 and TRBJ2-3; TRBD2 matches at 11 bases. J gave up 5 bases and V 5 bases, and 6 bases lay outside the gene matches. The CDR3 is 15 amino acids. The germline V gene has CDR1 LGHNA and CDR2 YNFKEQ. In nucleotides, the CDR3 is TGTGCCAGCAGCTCTAGCGGGGGGCTGGGAGATACGCAGTATTTT. Protein: CASSSSGGLGDTQYF.

The V call is TRBV27, the J call TRBJ2-1; 9 positions match TRBD1. This CDR3 contains 14 residues. In germline, CDR1 is MNHEY, CDR2 SMNVEV (reference sequence). The J segment lost 8 bases and the V segment lost 7 bases, leaving 9 bases of the junction unmatched. CDR3 in DNA: TGTGCCAGCACCGACCGGGACAGGGCGGATGAGCAGTTCTTC. It encodes CASTDRDRADEQFF.

The chain couples TRBV20-1 to TRBJ1-5; TRBD1 is a possible D gene (5 bases). V lost 6 bases, J lost 9 bases, and 18 bases lay in between. CDR3 length: 13 residues. The germline V gene has CDR1 DFQATT and CDR2 SNEGSKA (reference sequence). The CDR3 protein is CSARWGELPPQHF. The CDR3 bases are TGCAGTGCCCGGTGGGGGGAACTTCCGCCCCAGCATTTT.

With respect to this clonotype: Germline and junction disagree at one end, which may indicate a read error. V and J are TRBV11-2 and TRBJ1-1; no definite D call. CDR1 SGHAT and CDR2 FQNNGV come from the germline V gene. The CDR3 is 14 residues long. The DNA of the CDR3 is TGTGCCAGCAGTTTAGATGGTGCGGCAGATGAAGCTTTCTTT. Translated: CASSLDGAADEAFF.

This clonotype was observed a handful of times. This chain connects TRBV19 to TRBJ1-6; TRBD1 matches 8 bases. Trimming cost V 7 bases and J 8 bases; bases outside gene matches: 4. The CDR3 consists of 13 residues. Germline loops: CDR1 LNHDA, CDR2 SQIVND (reference sequence). The CDR3 sequence is CASKRQGYSPLHF. CDR3 nucleotide sequence: TGTGCCAGTAAGCGACAGGGGTATTCACCCCTCCACTTT.

This clonotype was recorded only once. The V call is TRBV6-5, the J call TRBJ2-7, with 10 positions matching TRBD1. The CDR3 spans 13 residues. Germline V gene sequence: CDR1 MNHEY, CDR2 SVGAGI. Trimming removed 9 bases from V and 2 bases from J; junction bases left unmatched: 4. The CDR3 coding sequence is TGTGCCAGTACGACAGGGGGCGCCTACGAGCAGTACTTC. As protein: CASTTGGAYEQYF.

The J gene is TRBJ1-2, the V gene TRBV9; D is ambiguous. The CDR3 covers 16 residues. The V and J ends lost 4 bases and 0 bases respectively, with 16 bases between them. CDR1 is SGDLS, CDR2 YYNGEE, per germline. CDR3 sequence: CASSHLDPQANYGYTF. CDR3 bases: TGTGCCAGCAGCCACCTGGACCCGCAAGCTAACTATGGCTACACCTTC. Together with reference TRBV9 and TRBJ1-2, the CDR3 gives the full variable domain: DSGVTQTPKHLITATGQRVTLRCSPRSGDLSVYWYQQSLDQGLQFLIQYYNGEERAKGNILERFSAQQFPDLHSELNLSSLELGDSALYFCASSHLDPQANYGYTFGSGTRLTVV.

This clonotype was counted a few times. This chain connects TRBV7-8 to TRBJ1-4, with 8 bases identical to TRBD1. The CDR3 length is 14 residues. V shed 7 bases, J shed 8 bases, and the junction held 9 bases outside the gene matches. Germline V gene lookup returns CDR1 SGHVS and CDR2 FQNEAQ. The CDR3 DNA reads TGTGCCAGCAACAATGTGGACAGGGAAGAAAAACTGTTTTTT. It encodes CASNNVDREEKLFF.

This clonotype was detected ten times or more. The chain recombines TRBV20-1 with TRBJ2-1, with 10 positions matching TRBD2. After removal of 0 bases from V and 9 bases from J, the junction contained 11 bases not matched to a gene. This CDR3 region has 16 residues. Germline CDR1 is DFQATT and CDR2 is SNEGSKA (reference sequence). CDR3 coding DNA: TGCAGTGCTAGAGAAGTATCGAGCGGGAGGGCCGGTGAGCAGTTCTTC. Its protein product is CSAREVSSGRAGEQFF.